A selection of T cell receptor beta chains follows, all from one sample in a study of memory CD4+ T cells and cytomegalovirus serostatus. The repertoire was sequenced with immunoSEQ multiplex PCR; TCRdb's copy has only in-frame clones and lacks some. The sample contains 50,000 to 75,000 clones, around four fifths of which appear only once. The sample was memory CD4+ T cells from blood. The origin of the receptors is an adult in good health and CMV-seronegative. CDR3s include the opening cysteine and the closing phenylalanine or tryptophan. The D gene is left open where the match is weak. Rows may omit the clone size; those that give it use once, few, many or a size class.

>-|TRBJ1-4|TRBV4-1|-
TGCGCCAGCAGCCAAGCCCGGGGGGCAACTAATGAAAAACTGTTTTTT
CASSQARGATNEKLFF
>-|TRBJ2-2|TRBV6-1|-
TGTGCCAGCAGAGTCGCCACCGGGGAGCTGTTTTTT
CASRVATGELFF
>-|TRBJ1-4|TRBV11-2|-
TGTGCCAGCAGGCCCCGGCGAGGGGGGGCTTTGGAAAAACTGTTTTTT
CASRPRRGGALEKLFF
>-|TRBJ2-1|TRBV28|-
TGTGCCAGCAGTTGGGCCTGGAGGGCTGAGCAGTTCTTC
CASSWAWRAEQFF
>-|TRBJ2-7|TRBV2|-
TGTGCCAGCACTTTGGGCAGGGCGAGATACGAGCAGTACTTC
CASTLGRARYEQYF
>-|TRBJ2-5|TRBV28|-
TGTGCCAGCAGTTTCAGTCCTCCCCGGTGGGAGACCCAGTACTTC
CASSFSPPRWETQYF
>-|TRBJ2-1|TRBV15|TRBD1
TGTGCCACCAGCAGAACGAGGACAGGGGACAATGAGCAGTTCTTC
CATSRTRTGDNEQFF
>-|TRBJ1-5|TRBV7-2|-
TGTGCCAGCAGCCGCCCGGACAGAGGTCAGCCCCAGCATTTT
CASSRPDRGQPQHF
>-|TRBJ2-7|TRBV5-6|-
TGTGCCAGCAGCTTGGTTGGGACTCAAGCCTACGAGCAGTACTTC
CASSLVGTQAYEQYF
>-|TRBJ1-4|TRBV18|TRBD1
TGTGCCAGCTCACCCCTCGGGACAGCCGGGGGGAATGAAAAACTGTTTTTT
CASSPLGTAGGNEKLFF
>-|TRBJ2-1|TRBV4-1|TRBD1
TGCGCCAGCAGCCGCCGACAGGGAATATACAATGAGCAGTTCTTC
CASSRRQGIYNEQFF
>-|TRBJ1-6|TRBV18|-
TGTGCCAGCTCACCACCATCAGGGAGCGGTTCACCCCTCCACTTT
CASSPPSGSGSPLHF
>-|TRBJ2-6|TRBV2|-
TGTGCCAGCACCCGGAGGGGGAACTCTGGGGCCAACGTCCTGACTTTC
CASTRRGNSGANVLTF
>-|TRBJ2-5|TRBV2|-
TGTGCCAGCAGTGCATCTGCGATCCAAGAGACCCAGTACTTC
CASSASAIQETQYF
>once|TRBJ1-1|TRBV19|TRBD1
TGTGCCAGTAGTACCCCCGGGACAGGATATGAAGCTTTCTTT
CASSTPGTGYEAFF
>-|TRBJ1-6|TRBV14|-
TGTGCCAGCAGCCAGGGGTTACGGACTTTGAATTCACCCCTCCACTTT
CASSQGLRTLNSPLHF
>-|TRBJ2-7|TRBV27|TRBD2
TGTGCCAGCAGTTCCCCAGCGGGAGGGCCTGGCGAGCAGTACTTC
CASSSPAGGPGEQYF
>once|TRBJ2-7|TRBV28|TRBD2
TGTGCCAGCAGGGCTAGCGGGCCTTCAAGGGGTTACGAGCAGTACTTC
CASRASGPSRGYEQYF
>-|TRBJ2-3|TRBV13|TRBD2
TGTGCCAGCAGGGATAGGACTAGCGCGACAGATACGCAGTATTTT
CASRDRTSATDTQYF
>-|TRBJ2-7|TRBV11-2|TRBD1
TGTGCCAGCAGCTTAGTGTGGCAGGGGGCAAGCGAGCAGTACTTC
CASSLVWQGASEQYF
>once|TRBJ1-3|TRBV28|-
TGTGCCAGCAGTCCAAGACAGAGCTCTGGAAACACCATATATTTT
CASSPRQSSGNTIYF
>once|TRBJ1-6|TRBV9|-
TGTGCCAGCAGCCCAACCCCGGGCGGCTCGGTTGCACCCCTCCACTTT
CASSPTPGGSVAPLHF
>-|TRBJ2-2|TRBV30|-
TGTGCCTGGAGTGTTGGGACATTGGACACCGGGGAGCTGTTTTTT
CAWSVGTLDTGELFF
>-|TRBJ2-7|TRBV11-2|-
TGTGCCAGCAGCCTCGGGACAGCGGGCTCAAGAAGGTACTTC
CASSLGTAGSRRYF
>-|TRBJ2-7|TRBV6-1|-
TGTGCCAGCAGTGAAGGTGGATTCGTCTACGAGCAGTACTTC
CASSEGGFVYEQYF
>-|TRBJ1-5|TRBV19|TRBD1
TGTGCCAGTAGCCCGACAGGGTGGGGAGGTCAGCCCCAGCATTTT
CASSPTGWGGQPQHF
>once|TRBJ1-1|TRBV11-2|-
TGTGCCAGCAGCTCCTTACTGGGGACTGAAGCTTTCTTT
CASSSLLGTEAFF
>-|TRBJ1-2|TRBV7-9|-
TGTGCCAGCAGCTCCCCCCGGGAAACAGAACATTCCCGTTATGGCTACACCTTC
CASSSPRETEHSRYGYTF
>-|TRBJ1-2|TRBV12-5|-
TGTGCTAGTGGTCTAGACAGATCCTATGGCTACACCTTC
CASGLDRSYGYTF
>-|TRBJ1-5|TRBV28|TRBD1
TGTGCCAGCAGTTTGTTAGGGGGCGGCAATCAGCCCCAGCATTTT
CASSLLGGGNQPQHF
>-|TRBJ1-5|TRBV19|TRBD1
TGTGCCAGTAAGGACAGGGGAAGTAATCAGCCCCAGCATTTT
CASKDRGSNQPQHF
>-|TRBJ1-1|TRBV5-6|TRBD1
TGTGCCAGCAGCTTTACAGGGGGGAACACTGAAGCTTTCTTT
CASSFTGGNTEAFF
>-|TRBJ1-4|TRBV11-2|-
TGTGCCAGCAGCAGCCGCGGGGGCCCTAATGAAAAACTGTTTTTT
CASSSRGGPNEKLFF
>-|TRBJ2-1|TRBV19|-
TGTGCCAGCCGGGACCAAAGCTCCTACAATGAGCAGTTCTTC
CASRDQSSYNEQFF
>-|TRBJ2-1|TRBV12-5|-
TGTGCTAGTGGTTTGGTACGGGGGACAGTGGTCAATGAGCAGTTCTTC
CASGLVRGTVVNEQFF
>-|TRBJ1-3|TRBV5-1|-
TGCGCCAGCAGCTTGGATGGGGACTCTGGAAACACCATATATTTT
CASSLDGDSGNTIYF
>-|TRBJ1-3|TRBV5-1|-
TGCGCCAGCAGCTTAGGGACGTCTGGAAACACCATATATTTT
CASSLGTSGNTIYF
>-|TRBJ1-6|TRBV30|-
TGTGCCTGGGACAGTCGAAGCCAAGGTTCACCCCTCCACTTT
CAWDSRSQGSPLHF
>-|TRBJ2-7|TRBV11-2|-
TGTGCCAGCAGCGTTGGAGCGTATAGCTCCTACGAGCAGTACTTC
CASSVGAYSSYEQYF
>once|TRBJ2-2|TRBV5-1|TRBD2
TGCGCCAGCAGCGGTACCGGGACTAGCGGGACCGGGGAGCTGTTTTTT
CASSGTGTSGTGELFF
>medium-sized|TRBJ1-6|TRBV7-8|-
TGTGCCAGCAGCTTCGGGGGTGATAATTCACCCCTCCACTTT
CASSFGGDNSPLHF
>few|TRBJ2-1|TRBV5-1|-
TGCGCCAGCAGCTTGGGATGGGGGAACAGGGCATACAATGAGCAGTTCTTC
CASSLGWGNRAYNEQFF
>few|TRBJ1-2|TRBV19|TRBD1
TGTGCCAGTAGACCCCGGACAGGGAGTACCTCCTATGGCTACACCTTC
CASRPRTGSTSYGYTF
>-|TRBJ2-2|TRBV5-1|TRBD2
TGCGCCAGCAGCCCGGGACTAGCGGGGCGCGGGAACACCGGGGAGCTGTTTTTT
CASSPGLAGRGNTGELFF
>-|TRBJ1-5|TRBV7-5|-
TGTGTCAGAAGCTTAGCGCCATTCCTGCCGACGGTAACTGATCAGCCCCAGCATTTT
CVRSLAPFLPTVTDQPQHF
>once|TRBJ2-2|TRBV18|-
TGTGCCAGCTCACCAGTTTCGTTGAACACCGGGGAGCTGTTTTTT
CASSPVSLNTGELFF
>-|TRBJ2-1|TRBV19|-
TGTGCCAGTAGTATTACCTACAATGAGCAGTTCTTC
CASSITYNEQFF
>-|TRBJ1-1|TRBV5-4|-
TGTGCCAGCAGCTCCAAGCGGGGGCAGGGAAACACTGAAGCTTTCTTT
CASSSKRGQGNTEAFF
>-|TRBJ1-1|TRBV28|TRBD1
TGTGCCAGCAGTTTAGGGGACAGGGGTCGGACTGAAGCTTTCTTT
CASSLGDRGRTEAFF
>-|TRBJ2-2|TRBV7-9|-
TGTGCCAGCAGCTTCGTGGCGAACACCGGGGAGCTGTTTTTT
CASSFVANTGELFF